Below, 18 T cell receptor beta chains from the same sample are listed, as sequenced in a study of siplizumab effects on memory and regulatory T cells. Profiled with immunoSEQ multiplex PCR; TCRdb holds only in-frame clones, not every one. The sample contains 57,000 or so clones, 85% to 95% of which appear only once. Input material: CD8+ T cells sorted from blood. These receptors were collected from a human donor in good health.

V and J are TRBV6-5 and TRBJ2-2; 8 bases line up with TRBD2. Germline values: CDR1 MNHEY, CDR2 SVGAGI. The CDR3 runs to 16 residues. J gave up 5 bases and V 4 bases, and 9 bases lay outside the gene matches. The DNA of the CDR3 is TGTGCCAGCAGTTCCGGTGGGGTAGCGGGGACCGGGGAGCTGTTTTTT. Translating gives CASSSGGVAGTGELFF.

The V call is TRBV2, the J call TRBJ1-5; D is unresolved. V was cut by 7 bases and J by 3 bases, with 10 bases left in between. The germline CDR1 and CDR2 sequences are SNHLY and FYNNEI. The CDR3 contains 13 residues. This CDR3 is CASTRRNNQPQHF. The CDR3 DNA reads TGTGCCAGCACACGCAGGAACAATCAGCCCCAGCATTTT.

The J gene is TRBJ1-1, the V gene TRBV6-6; TRBD1 might be the D (5 bases). Germline V lookup: CDR1 MNHNY, CDR2 SVGAGI (reference sequence). This CDR3 has 12 residues. The germline V and J ends were trimmed by 7 bases and 3 bases, with 9 bases remaining between them. CDR3 DNA: TGTGCCAGCATGGGGGTTGACACTGAAGCTTTCTTT. Translation: CASMGVDTEAFF.

V usage is TRBV5-6 and J usage is TRBJ2-7; 7 bases fit TRBD2. CDR3 length equals 13 residues. The V segment lost 2 bases and the J segment 3 bases; nucleotides outside the gene matches: 2. The germline CDR1 and CDR2 sequences are SGHDT and YYEEEE. The DNA for the CDR3 is TGTGCCAGCAGCTTCCGGGACTACTACGAGCAGTACTTC. It translates to CASSFRDYYEQYF.

V usage is TRBV11-1 and J usage is TRBJ2-5, with 7 bases that match TRBD1. The ends lost 5 bases at V and 2 bases at J; junction bases unmatched: 5. The CDR3 sequence is 14 residues long. CDR1 is SGHAT and CDR2 is FQDESV in the germline V gene (reference sequence). CDR3 coding DNA: TGTGCCAGCAGCATTACAGGGGTACAAGAGACCCAGTACTTC. Its protein product is CASSITGVQETQYF.

V usage is TRBV28 and J usage is TRBJ1-2; D gene ambiguous. The CDR3 is made up of 13 amino acids. Germline V gives CDR1 MDHEN, CDR2 SYDVKM. V shed 6 bases and J shed 4 bases, with 12 bases lying between them. The CDR3 DNA reads TGTGCCAGCAGCTCCCCCGGAGCCTATGGCTACACCTTC. Amino acids: CASSSPGAYGYTF.

This chain's CDR3 is CASSLGPNQPQHF. CDR3 in DNA: TGTGCCAGCAGTTTAGGACCAAATCAGCCCCAGCATTTT. V gene TRBV28 combines with J gene TRBJ1-5, with D hard to call. The CDR3 covers 13 residues. Germline values: CDR1 MDHEN, CDR2 SYDVKM. Trimming left V 2 bases short and J 4 bases short, with 6 bases between. Using reference TRBV28 and TRBJ1-5 for the parts outside the CDR3, the full variable domain is DVKVTQSSRYLVKRTGEKVFLECVQDMDHENMFWYRQDPGLGLRLIYFSYDVKMKEKGDIPEGYSVSREKKERFSLILESASTNQTSMYLCASSLGPNQPQHFGDGTRLSIL.

This chain joins TRBV2 and TRBJ1-3; D not resolved. V was clipped by 2 bases and J by 8 bases, with 7 bases between them. Germline CDR1 SNHLY, CDR2 FYNNEI. The CDR3 length is 12 residues. The CDR3 reads CASSERRDTIYF. For the CDR3, the DNA is TGTGCCAGCAGTGAAAGGCGGGACACCATATATTTT.

The J gene is TRBJ2-2, the V gene TRBV27; D could derive from TRBD1 or TRBD2 (5 bases each). Germline CDR1 MNHEY, CDR2 SMNVEV (reference sequence). This CDR3 is 15 amino acids long. Trimming removed 8 bases from V and 1 base from J, with 14 bases in between. The CDR3 sequence is CASSPGTLNTGELFF. The CDR3, as DNA: TGTGCCAGCTCTCCGGGGACGCTGAACACCGGGGAGCTGTTTTTT.

The rearrangement uses TRBV7-9 and TRBJ1-1; 7 bases are a match to TRBD1. CDR3 length: 14 residues. V was clipped by 5 bases and J by 4 bases; unmatched bases: 7. Germline CDR1 SEHNR, CDR2 FQNEAQ (reference sequence). CDR3 in DNA: TGTGCCAGCAGCCCTCCAGGGGGTAGCACTGAAGCTTTCTTT. Amino acid sequence: CASSPPGGSTEAFF.

This sequence joins TRBV19 and TRBJ1-1; TRBD1 is a possible D gene (5 bases). This CDR3 region has 15 residues. The germline V gene has CDR1 LNHDA and CDR2 SQIVND (reference sequence). V was pared by 3 bases and J by 3 bases, with 14 bases between. In nucleotides, the CDR3 is TGTGCCAGTAGTATTTATGTCGGGGCGGACACTGAAGCTTTCTTT. Amino acids: CASSIYVGADTEAFF.

The chain links TRBV29-1 to TRBJ2-1; TRBD2 might be the D (5 bases). The CDR3 loop spans 13 amino acids. V was cut by 6 bases and J by 5 bases, with 14 bases left in between. Germline V CDR1 and CDR2: SQVTM, ANQGSEA. Here the CDR3 reads CSVKLLENNEQFF. The CDR3 DNA reads as TGCAGCGTCAAACTACTAGAGAACAATGAGCAGTTCTTC.

The genes are TRBV5-1 and TRBJ2-1, with 10 bases lining up with TRBD2. The CDR3 covers 17 residues. Trimming removed 0 bases from V and 8 bases from J; junction bases left unmatched: 11. Germline V lookup: CDR1 SGHRS, CDR2 YFSETQ. The CDR3: CASSLEGALAGGHEQFF. In DNA, the CDR3 is TGCGCCAGCAGCTTGGAAGGGGCGTTAGCGGGAGGCCATGAGCAGTTCTTC.

Only one count was recorded for this clone. The V gene is TRBV11-2, the J gene TRBJ2-2; 9 bases match TRBD1. The V gene's germline CDR1 is SGHAT and CDR2 FQNNGV. The V gene end was trimmed by 1 base and the J gene end by 6 bases; junction bases not matched to a gene: 15. This CDR3 has 19 amino acids. The CDR3 protein is CASSLVLWNRDRESGELFF. The CDR3 coding sequence is TGTGCCAGCAGCTTAGTCCTTTGGAACCGGGACAGGGAGTCCGGGGAGCTGTTTTTT.

The chain couples TRBV5-1 to TRBJ1-1; D possibly corresponds to TRBD1 (5 bases). Germline assignment: CDR1 SGHRS and CDR2 YFSETQ. The CDR3 runs to 14 residues. The V end lost 0 bases, the J end lost 6 bases, and 12 bases lay between the germline ends. CDR3 DNA sequence: TGCGCCAGCAGCTTGGTACAGGCTGGGGCTGAAGCTTTCTTT. It translates to CASSLVQAGAEAFF.

The chain combines TRBV29-1 with TRBJ1-3, with 7 positions matching TRBD1. Germline assignment: CDR1 SQVTM and CDR2 ANQGSEA. The J segment lost 3 bases and the V segment lost 4 bases, leaving 6 bases of the junction unmatched. The CDR3 sequence is 14 residues long. The CDR3 loop reads CSVGGGDSGNTIYF. In DNA, the CDR3 is TGCAGCGTTGGAGGGGGCGATAGTGGAAACACCATATATTTT.

The chain uses TRBV28 and TRBJ2-7; the D gene is possibly TRBD2 (6 bases). The CDR3 contains 14 residues. The V end was cut by 1 base, the J end by 4 bases, with 11 bases between. Germline V lookup: CDR1 MDHEN, CDR2 SYDVKM. This CDR3 is CASSLSTSLYEQYF. The DNA of the CDR3 is TGTGCCAGCAGTTTATCCACTAGCTTATACGAGCAGTACTTC.

The chain employs TRBV27 and TRBJ2-1, with 10 bases fitting TRBD2. V shed 5 bases, J shed 7 bases, and the junction held 5 bases outside the gene matches. Per the germline V gene, CDR1 is MNHEY and CDR2 is SMNVEV (reference sequence). CDR3 length: 14 amino acids. DNA of the CDR3: TGTGCCAGCAGTACTAGCGGGGAGCTGAATGAGCAGTTCTTC. Translation: CASSTSGELNEQFF.